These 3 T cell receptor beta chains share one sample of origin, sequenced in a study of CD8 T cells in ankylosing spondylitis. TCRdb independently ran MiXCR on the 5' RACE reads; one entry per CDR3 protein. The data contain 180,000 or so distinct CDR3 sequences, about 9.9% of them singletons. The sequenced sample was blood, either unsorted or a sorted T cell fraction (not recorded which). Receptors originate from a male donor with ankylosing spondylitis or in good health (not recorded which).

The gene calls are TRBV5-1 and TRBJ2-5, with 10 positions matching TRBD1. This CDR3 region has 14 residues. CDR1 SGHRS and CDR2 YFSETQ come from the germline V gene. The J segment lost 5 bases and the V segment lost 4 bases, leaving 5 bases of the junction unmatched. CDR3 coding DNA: TGCGCCAGCAGCCCGACAGGGGGCGCGGAGACCCAGTACTTC. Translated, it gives CASSPTGGAETQYF.

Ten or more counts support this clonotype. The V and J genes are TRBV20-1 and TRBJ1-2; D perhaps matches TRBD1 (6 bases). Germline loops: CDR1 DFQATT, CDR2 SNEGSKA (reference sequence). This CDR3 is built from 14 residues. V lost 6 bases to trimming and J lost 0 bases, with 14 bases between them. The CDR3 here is CSALDRETNYGYTF. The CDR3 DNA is TGCAGTGCCTTGGACAGAGAGACTAACTATGGCTACACCTTC.

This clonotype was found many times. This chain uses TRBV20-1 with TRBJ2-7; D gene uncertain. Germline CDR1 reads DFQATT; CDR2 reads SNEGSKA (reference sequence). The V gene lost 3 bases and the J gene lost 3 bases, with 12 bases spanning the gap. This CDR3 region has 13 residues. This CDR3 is CSASFGFNYEQYF. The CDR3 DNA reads TGCAGTGCTAGTTTCGGGTTCAACTACGAGCAGTACTTC.